Listed here are 19 T cell receptor beta chains from one sample, sequenced in a study (dated by TCRdb to the mid-2010s). The method was 5' RACE. The sequencing machine was an Illumina MiSeq. TCRdb itself trimmed the public reads at Q25 with fastp, ran MiXCR and retained productive beta chains. Rows with one shared CDR3 protein collapse into an entry with the most common genes and DNA. The sample table shows 46,000 or so distinct CDR3 sequences, and more than 20% are seen once. About 4.5% of the sample is held by the ten biggest clonotypes. Tregs were isolated as CD4+CD25+CD127-/low cells. Material: Tregs sorted from a lymph node. Receptors were obtained from a female donor with breast cancer.

This clonotype came up many times. The chain has TRBV6-6 and TRBJ2-1; D remains ambiguous. The germline V and J ends were trimmed by 6 bases and 10 bases, with 13 bases remaining between them. The CDR3 sequence is 12 residues long. Per germline, CDR1 MNHNY and CDR2 SVGAGI (reference sequence). CDR3 in amino acids: CASSHTMGEQFF. CDR3 in DNA: TGTGCCAGCAGCCACACAATGGGCGAGCAGTTCTTC.

At least ten counts were recorded for this clonotype. This rearrangement joins TRBV28 to TRBJ2-2; unclear D gene. This CDR3 spans 11 amino acids. The V gene lost 2 bases and the J gene lost 8 bases, with 3 bases spanning the gap. Germline CDR1 MDHEN, CDR2 SYDVKM. This CDR3 reads CASSLAGELFF. The DNA for the CDR3 is TGTGCCAGCAGTTTAGCGGGGGAGCTGTTTTTT.

The genes are TRBV7-2 and TRBJ2-7; D is undetermined. The CDR3 length is 14 residues. From germline, CDR1 is SGHTA and CDR2 FQGNSA. V shed 0 bases and J shed 2 bases, with 8 bases lying between them. CDR3 nucleotide sequence: TGTACCAGCAGCTTAGCTGGCGGACCCTACGAGCAGTACTTC. Its protein product is CTSSLAGGPYEQYF.

CDR3 nucleotide sequence: TGCGCCAGCAGCCAAGATCAGGGAAGGAGCTACGAGCAGTACTTC. Translating it yields CASSQDQGRSYEQYF. The gene calls are TRBV4-1 and TRBJ2-7, with D maybe TRBD1 (5 bases). This CDR3 comprises 15 residues. V was pared by 0 bases and J by 3 bases, with 12 bases between. Germline V gives CDR1 MGHRA, CDR2 YSYEKL.

This sequence joins TRBV28 and TRBJ2-1, with D uncertain. The CDR3 totals 15 residues. The germline V gene has CDR1 MDHEN and CDR2 SYDVKM. V lost 4 bases to trimming and J lost 7 bases, with 17 bases between them. In DNA form, the CDR3 reads TGTGCCAGCAGTTCTAACCGGGCCCCACTAAATGAGCAGTTCTTC. Protein product: CASSSNRAPLNEQFF.

This chain joins TRBV20-1 and TRBJ2-2; 8 nucleotides line up with TRBD2. This CDR3 spans 13 amino acids. Germline loops: CDR1 DFQATT, CDR2 SNEGSKA (reference sequence). The ends lost 8 bases at V and 7 bases at J; junction bases unmatched: 9. DNA of the CDR3: TGCAGTACGACTAGCGCCGACCACGGGGAGCTGTTTTTT. It yields the protein CSTTSADHGELFF.

This rearrangement joins TRBV12-3 or TRBV12-4 to TRBJ1-1; D remains unclear. With 4 bases removed from V and 4 bases from J, the gap between germline ends came to 13 bases. This CDR3 region has 14 residues. Written as DNA, the CDR3 is TGTGCCAGCAGTTCCCCTTCCCTCGGCACTGAAGCTTTCTTT. Its protein is CASSSPSLGTEAFF.

This clonotype was counted only a few times. This sequence joins TRBV3-1 and TRBJ2-1; TRBD2 matches at 14 bases. Germline V gives CDR1 LGHDT, CDR2 YNNKEL (reference sequence). V lost 3 bases to trimming and J lost 2 bases; unmatched junction nucleotides: 18. The CDR3 contains 22 residues. CDR3 loop: CASSQLSIIDPGLAGAYNEQFF. The CDR3 DNA reads as TGTGCCAGCAGCCAGTTGAGTATTATCGACCCGGGACTAGCGGGGGCCTACAATGAGCAGTTCTTC.

This clonotype appeared many times. This rearrangement joins TRBV6-1 to TRBJ1-5, with D possibly TRBD1 on 6 matching bases. The germline V and J ends were trimmed by 5 bases and 0 bases, with 14 bases remaining between them. Germline CDR1 and CDR2: MNHNS and SASEGT. The length of the CDR3 is 16 residues. As DNA, the CDR3 is TGTGCCAGCAGTTCAAGGACAGCGAATAGCAATCAGCCCCAGCATTTT. Amino acids: CASSSRTANSNQPQHF.

On this clonotype: Being one base from a much bigger clone, this may be a read error. The CDR3 carries no conserved terminal phenylalanine or tryptophan, so it likely arises from a read error. V usage is TRBV3-1 and J usage is TRBJ2-7; D is ambiguous. The germline V gene has CDR1 LGHDT and CDR2 YNNKEL (reference sequence). The CDR3 has 14 amino acids. V was shortened by 0 bases and J by 5 bases, with 11 bases between the two germline ends. The CDR3 sequence: CASSQEPSPNEQYL. The DNA for the CDR3 is TGTGCCAGCAGCCAAGAACCTAGTCCGAACGAGCAGTACCTC.

This sequence joins TRBV6-2 or TRBV6-3 and TRBJ2-3; TRBD2 agrees at 7 bases. The V gene end was trimmed by 4 bases and the J gene end by 5 bases; junction bases not matched to a gene: 6. This CDR3 region has 14 residues. Germline-derived CDR1 and CDR2 are MNHEY and SVGEGT. CDR3 protein: CASSSAGVEDTQYF. The CDR3 nucleotides are TGTGCCAGCAGTTCGGCGGGAGTGGAAGATACGCAGTATTTT.

Note on this clonotype: A much larger clone sits a single nucleotide away, making a read error possible. The chain combines TRBV5-1 with TRBJ2-1; 11 nucleotides align to TRBD2. The CDR3 contains 15 residues. Germline values: CDR1 SGHRS, CDR2 YFSETQ. CDR3 residues: CAGRTSGHPLDEQFF. DNA of the CDR3: TGCGCCGGCAGGACTAGCGGGCACCCCTTGGATGAGCAGTTCTTC.

By its share, this clonotype is medium-sized. The chain uses TRBV27 and TRBJ1-1; 8 bases agree with TRBD1. CDR3 size: 12 residues. V gave up 7 bases and J gave up 4 bases; unmatched junction bases: 2. Germline assignment: CDR1 MNHEY and CDR2 SMNVEV (reference sequence). The CDR3 DNA sequence: TGTGCCAGCAAAACAGGGGGCACTGAAGCTTTCTTT. This translates into CASKTGGTEAFF.

To note about this clonotype: A read error is possible here, since a much larger clone lies one base away. The chain joins TRBV12-3 or TRBV12-4 to TRBJ2-3; 9 positions agree with TRBD2. The CDR3 extends over 14 amino acids. The CDR3 DNA reads TGTACCAGCAGTCGGACTAGCGGCACAGATACGCAGTATTTT. As protein: CTSSRTSGTDTQYF.

This clonotype was detected only a few times. J is TRBJ1-1 and V is TRBV7-9, with D tentatively TRBD1 (6 bases). The V gene lost 3 bases and the J gene lost 11 bases, with 13 bases spanning the gap. CDR1 is SEHNR and CDR2 is FQNEAQ in the germline V gene (reference sequence). The CDR3 sequence is 12 residues long. For the CDR3, the DNA is TGTGCCAGCAGCTTGACCCAGGGGCTGGCTTTCTTT. This codes for CASSLTQGLAFF.

This clonotype came up a few times. The rearrangement links TRBV12-3 or TRBV12-4 to TRBJ2-5; 9 bases match TRBD2. The CDR3 extends over 14 amino acids. V trimming: 7 bases; J trimming: 4 bases; junction bases outside the gene matches: 7. The CDR3 DNA reads TGTGCCAGCACCCCGGGACTAGCCTTAGAGACCCAGTACTTC. It is translated as CASTPGLALETQYF.

The chain recombines TRBV7-2 with TRBJ1-5; D ambiguous. CDR3 length: 13 residues. The germline gives CDR1 SGHTA, CDR2 FQGNSA. The ends were cut back, 5 bases at V and 0 bases at J, with 5 bases in the middle. CDR3 coding DNA: TGTGCCAGCAGCCCTTATAGCAATCAGCCCCAGCATTTT. It yields the protein CASSPYSNQPQHF.

CDR3 bases: TGTGCCAGCAGCCCGGGGAGGGGACAGGGGAGTGGCTACACCTTC. Residues: CASSPGRGQGSGYTF. V usage is TRBV2 and J usage is TRBJ1-2; TRBD1 matches at 10 bases. The CDR3 loop spans 15 amino acids. Germline V gene lookup returns CDR1 SNHLY and CDR2 FYNNEI. V trimming: 6 bases; J trimming: 7 bases; junction bases outside the gene matches: 11.

This clonotype was counted only a few times. Sequence at one end of the junction differs from germline and may be a read error. The chain has TRBV5-6 and TRBJ1-5; maybe TRBD1 (5 bases). CDR1 is SGHDT, CDR2 YYEEEE, per germline. The CDR3 has 14 amino acids. CDR3 amino acids: CASSLGDGNQLQHF. Here the CDR3 DNA reads TGTGCCAGCAGCTTGGGGGACGGCAATCAGCTCCAGCATTTT.